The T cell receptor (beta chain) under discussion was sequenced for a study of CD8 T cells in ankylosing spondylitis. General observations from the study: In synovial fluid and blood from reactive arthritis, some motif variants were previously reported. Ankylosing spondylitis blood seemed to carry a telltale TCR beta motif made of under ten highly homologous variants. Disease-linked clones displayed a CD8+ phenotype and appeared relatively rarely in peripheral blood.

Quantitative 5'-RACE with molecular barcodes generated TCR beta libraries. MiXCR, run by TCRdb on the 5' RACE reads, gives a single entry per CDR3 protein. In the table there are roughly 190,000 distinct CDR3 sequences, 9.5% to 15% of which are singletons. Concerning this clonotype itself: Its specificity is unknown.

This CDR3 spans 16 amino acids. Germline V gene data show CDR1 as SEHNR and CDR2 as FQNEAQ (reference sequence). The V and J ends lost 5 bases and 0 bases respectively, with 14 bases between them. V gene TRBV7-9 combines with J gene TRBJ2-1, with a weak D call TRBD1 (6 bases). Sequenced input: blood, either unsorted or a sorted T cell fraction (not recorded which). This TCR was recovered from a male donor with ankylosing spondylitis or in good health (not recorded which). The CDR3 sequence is CASSDPTGSSYNEQFF. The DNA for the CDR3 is TGTGCCAGCAGCGACCCTACAGGGAGCTCCTACAATGAGCAGTTCTTC.